Following are 24 T cell receptor beta chains from one sample sequenced in a study of shared clonotypes between healthy human individuals. The table came from immunoSEQ multiplex PCR; TCRdb's copy has only in-frame clones and leaves some out. Among millions of clones listed, around 90% were seen once. Sequenced sample: naive CD4+ T cells sorted from blood. Subset of the sample: CD45RA+ positively selected. The source is a man younger than 35 in good health.

The chain combines TRBV6-1 with TRBJ1-5; a possible D gene is TRBD1 (5 bases). V dropped 7 bases and J dropped 6 bases, with 13 bases sitting between them. The germline V gene has CDR1 MNHNS and CDR2 SASEGT. There are 13 residues in the CDR3. As DNA, the CDR3 is TGTGCCAGCAATTTGGGGCTCCGTCAGCCCCAGCATTTT. Amino acids: CASNLGLRQPQHF.

With respect to this clone: This same CDR3 is encoded by further DNA sequences in the sample. This rearrangement joins TRBV30 to TRBJ2-7; the D is unclear. CDR3 length: 11 residues. Germline CDR1 reads GTSNPN; CDR2 reads SVGIG (reference sequence). V was trimmed by 3 bases and J by 2 bases, leaving 5 bases between them. This CDR3 is CAWSSAYEQYF. The CDR3 DNA sequence: TGTGCCTGGAGCTCCGCCTACGAGCAGTACTTC.

Here the CDR3 reads CASSQDLQGASYGYTF. The DNA of the CDR3 is TGCGCCAGCAGCCAAGACCTACAGGGGGCCTCCTATGGCTACACCTTC. V and J are TRBV4-3 and TRBJ1-2, with 9 bases matching TRBD1. The germline V gene has CDR1 LGHNA and CDR2 YSLEER. This CDR3 contains 16 residues. V was clipped by 0 bases and J by 4 bases; unmatched bases: 6.

This sequence joins TRBV7-2 and TRBJ1-3; TRBD1 might be the D (5 bases). This CDR3 has 16 residues. The V end lost 1 base, the J end lost 7 bases, and 17 bases lay between the germline ends. Germline V gene sequence: CDR1 SGHTA, CDR2 FQGNSA. CDR3 protein: CASSLGGSVPRNTIYF. CDR3 bases: TGTGCCAGCAGCTTAGGGGGCAGCGTTCCTAGGAACACCATATATTTT.

This chain connects TRBV30 to TRBJ1-1; TRBD1 agrees at 7 bases. V lost 2 bases and J lost 3; bases outside the gene matches: 9. Germline lookup yields CDR1 GTSNPN and CDR2 SVGIG (reference sequence). The CDR3 is 15 residues long. The CDR3 DNA follows: TGTGCCTGGAGTTCCGGTCAGGGGGTAGACACTGAAGCTTTCTTT. Residues: CAWSSGQGVDTEAFF.

The chain combines TRBV19 with TRBJ1-3; no clear D gene. The CDR3 contains 13 residues. V lost 10 bases to trimming and J lost 4 bases, with 14 bases between them. The germline CDR1 and CDR2 sequences are LNHDA and SQIVND (reference sequence). DNA for the CDR3: TGTGCCACCGGGGAGACCGTAGGAAACACCATATATTTT. Its translation: CATGETVGNTIYF. Variable domain in full (rest from reference TRBV19 and TRBJ1-3): DGGITQSPKYLFRKEGQNVTLSCEQNLNHDAMYWYRQDPGQGLRLIYYSQIVNDFQKGDIAEGYSVSREKKESFPLTVTSAQKNPTAFYLCATGETVGNTIYFGEGSWLTVV.

The chain uses TRBV5-4 and TRBJ2-7, with TRBD2 identical over 8 bases. CDR1 SGHNT and CDR2 YYREEE come from the germline V gene (reference sequence). The CDR3 is 15 residues long. The V segment lost 2 bases and the J segment 2 bases; nucleotides outside the gene matches: 6. The CDR3 here is CASSLSTSGPYEQYF. In DNA, the CDR3 is TGTGCCAGCAGCTTAAGTACTAGCGGACCCTACGAGCAGTACTTC.

V is TRBV6-1 and J is TRBJ1-2; TRBD1 aligns across 10 bases. The J segment lost 2 bases and the V segment lost 7 bases, leaving 1 base of the junction unmatched. Germline V CDR1 and CDR2: MNHNS, SASEGT. The CDR3 contains 13 residues. CDR3 loop: CASKDRGNYGYTF. CDR3 bases: TGTGCCAGCAAGGACAGGGGGAACTATGGCTACACCTTC.

The genes are TRBV18 and TRBJ2-5; D unresolved. The CDR3 spans 14 residues. V was trimmed by 0 bases and J by 4 bases, leaving 9 bases between them. The germline V gene has CDR1 KGHSH and CDR2 LQKENI. CDR3 bases: TGTGCCAGCTCACCACCGTCCCACCCAGAGACCCAGTACTTC. Translating gives CASSPPSHPETQYF.

This chain connects TRBV28 to TRBJ1-1, with TRBD1 matching over 11 bases. Germline-derived CDR1 and CDR2 are MDHEN and SYDVKM. The V and J ends lost 5 bases and 6 bases, in that order; junction bases with no gene match: 8. The CDR3 loop spans 15 amino acids. The CDR3 region has the DNA TGTGCCAGCAGTGTCTGGACAGGGGGCGCCGCTGAAGCTTTCTTT. It encodes CASSVWTGGAAEAFF.

In its sample, this clone was seen once. V and J are TRBV27 and TRBJ1-2; 9 bases align to TRBD1. CDR3 length equals 16 residues. From germline, CDR1 is MNHEY and CDR2 SMNVEV (reference sequence). V lost 4 bases and J lost 8; bases outside the gene matches: 14. As DNA, the CDR3 is TGTGCCAGCAGTTCCCCAACCGGGACAGGGAGGGACGGCTACACCTTC. It specifies CASSSPTGTGRDGYTF.

The rearrangement uses TRBV6-5 and TRBJ2-2, with D hard to call. The V gene's germline CDR1 is MNHEY and CDR2 SVGAGI. The CDR3 runs to 12 residues. Trimming took off 2 bases at V and 7 bases at J, with 5 bases between the two ends. The CDR3, as DNA: TGTGCCAGCAGTTACAAGAGCGGGGAGCTGTTTTTT. Translation: CASSYKSGELFF.

CDR3 sequence (DNA): TGTGCCAGTAGGCCGGCACGGTACTTTAACGAACCCCAGCATTTT. Translating gives CASRPARYFNEPQHF. The chain uses TRBV19 and TRBJ1-5, with no clear D. Germline lookup yields CDR1 LNHDA and CDR2 SQIVND (reference sequence). CDR3 length equals 15 residues. Between the trimmed V and J ends, which lost 6 bases and 10 bases, there was a span of 22 bases.

Concerning this clone itself: This same CDR3 is encoded by further DNA sequences in the sample. This chain connects TRBV5-1 to TRBJ2-7, with 10 bases that match TRBD1. The trim removed 5 bases at V and 4 bases at J, leaving 6 bases unmatched. Germline loops: CDR1 SGHRS, CDR2 YFSETQ. This CDR3 region has 14 residues. The DNA for the CDR3 is TGCGCCAGCAGTCCCGACAGGGGGCTATACGAGCAGTACTTC. Its protein product is CASSPDRGLYEQYF.

V usage is TRBV7-9 and J usage is TRBJ2-7, with TRBD1 identical over 9 bases. Trimming removed 7 bases from V and 6 bases from J; junction bases left unmatched: 13. CDR3 length equals 15 residues. Germline CDR1 is SEHNR and CDR2 is FQNEAQ (reference sequence). CDR3 DNA sequence: TGTGCCAGCACCAAACAACAGGGGGCAGCTAGCGAGCAGTACTTC. It translates to CASTKQQGAASEQYF. Supplemented by reference TRBV7-9 and TRBJ2-7, the full variable domain reads DTGVSQNPRHKITKRGQNVTFRCDPISEHNRLYWYRQTLGQGPEFLTYFQNEAQLEKSRLLSDRFSAERPKGSFSTLEIQRTEQGDSAMYLCASTKQQGAASEQYFGPGTRLTVT.

This clone was found once. Other DNA sequences in this specimen translate into the identical CDR3. The V gene is TRBV29-1, the J gene TRBJ2-1; perhaps TRBD2 as D (5 bases). Trimming stripped 0 bases from V and 10 bases from J, with 7 bases between. CDR3 size: 11 residues. CDR1 is SQVTM, CDR2 ANQGSEA, per germline. The CDR3, as DNA: TGCAGCGTTGAAGATCCGGGGGAGCAGTTCTTC. The encoded protein is CSVEDPGEQFF.

The chain carries TRBV6-1 and TRBJ1-5; D unresolved. The germline gives CDR1 MNHNS, CDR2 SASEGT. Trimming pared 4 bases from V and 1 base from J, leaving 5 bases between. This CDR3 has 13 residues. CDR3 sequence reads: CASSVWSNQPQHF. CDR3 bases: TGTGCCAGCAGTGTATGGAGCAATCAGCCCCAGCATTTT.

The chain has TRBV4-2 and TRBJ2-5; 13 nucleotides agree with TRBD2. This CDR3 has 17 amino acids. Germline CDR1 is LGHNA and CDR2 is YNFKEQ. After removal of 0 bases from V and 1 base from J, the junction contained 2 bases not matched to a gene. The CDR3 bases are TGTGCCAGCAGCCAAGAGAGGACTAGCGGGGGCCAAGAGACCCAGTACTTC. This gives the protein CASSQERTSGGQETQYF.

V usage is TRBV7-9 and J usage is TRBJ1-6, with no clear D. This CDR3 is 14 amino acids long. Germline V gene lookup returns CDR1 SEHNR and CDR2 FQNEAQ (reference sequence). V lost 5 bases and J 5 bases, leaving 10 bases between the germline ends. The CDR3: CASSPVLNNSPLHF. Here the CDR3 DNA reads TGTGCCAGCAGCCCAGTACTGAATAATTCACCCCTCCACTTT. Using reference TRBV7-9 and TRBJ1-6 for the parts outside the CDR3, the full variable domain is DTGVSQNPRHKITKRGQNVTFRCDPISEHNRLYWYRQTLGQGPEFLTYFQNEAQLEKSRLLSDRFSAERPKGSFSTLEIQRTEQGDSAMYLCASSPVLNNSPLHFGNGTRLTVT.

The rearrangement links TRBV5-1 to TRBJ1-2, with D perhaps matching TRBD1 (5 bases). Germline CDR1 and CDR2: SGHRS and YFSETQ. The ends were cut back, 0 bases at V and 7 bases at J, with 16 bases in the middle. The CDR3 loop spans 15 amino acids. The CDR3: CASSLVGRASGGYTF. The CDR3 DNA reads as TGCGCCAGCAGCTTGGTAGGCAGGGCCAGCGGTGGCTACACCTTC.

To note about this clone: Other DNA variants within this sample encode the same CDR3. The chain employs TRBV20-1 and TRBJ2-1; D unresolved. From germline, CDR1 is DFQATT and CDR2 SNEGSKA (reference sequence). CDR3 length equals 11 residues. V was shortened by 3 bases and J by 7 bases, with 7 bases between the two germline ends. In nucleotides, the CDR3 is TGCAGTGCTAGTGTAGGTAATGAGCAGTTCTTC. Residues: CSASVGNEQFF.

The J gene is TRBJ2-7, the V gene TRBV19, with D possibly matching TRBD2 (6 bases). The ends were cut back, 6 bases at V and 1 base at J, with 13 bases in the middle. CDR3 size: 14 residues. Germline-derived CDR1 and CDR2 are LNHDA and SQIVND (reference sequence). The DNA of the CDR3 is TGTGCCAGTAGGAGTCCGGGGACTTCCTACGAGCAGTACTTC. Its translation is CASRSPGTSYEQYF.

The chain carries TRBV27 and TRBJ2-2; 7 positions agree with TRBD1. V lost 2 bases to trimming and J lost 1 base; unmatched junction nucleotides: 1. The CDR3 has 15 residues. Per the germline V gene, CDR1 is MNHEY and CDR2 is SMNVEV (reference sequence). DNA for the CDR3: TGTGCCAGCAGTTTACCAGGGGGGAACACCGGGGAGCTGTTTTTT. Protein product: CASSLPGGNTGELFF.

The V and J genes are TRBV9 and TRBJ2-1, with 7 nucleotides matching TRBD2. V was clipped by 4 bases and J by 3 bases; unmatched bases: 7. The germline CDR1 and CDR2 sequences are SGDLS and YYNGEE. CDR3 size: 15 residues. DNA of the CDR3: TGTGCCAGCAGCCCTTTCGGGACTAACTACAATGAGCAGTTCTTC. It is translated as CASSPFGTNYNEQFF.